These 31 T cell receptor beta chains originate from one sample sequenced in a study of blood T cell repertoires in COVID-19. The repertoire was sequenced with immunoSEQ multiplex PCR; TCRdb's copy has only in-frame clones and lacks some. This table holds 100,000 or so clones, 81% found once. Material: peripheral blood. The source is a woman aged 70-85 years with acute or convalescent COVID-19.

V and J are TRBV2 and TRBJ2-5; TRBD2 aligns across 16 bases. Germline CDR1 and CDR2: SNHLY and FYNNEI. CDR3 size: 17 residues. The ends lost 5 bases at V and 5 bases at J; junction bases unmatched: 8. CDR3 protein: CASSKGTSGRVGETQYF. The CDR3 bases are TGTGCCAGCAGTAAAGGGACTAGCGGGAGGGTCGGGGAGACCCAGTACTTC.

A note on this clone: Germline is not matched at one junction end, which may reflect a read error. The chain carries TRBV7-2 and TRBJ2-1; 9 bases line up with TRBD2. Germline V gene sequence: CDR1 SGHTA, CDR2 FQGNSA. The CDR3 is 16 amino acids. The CDR3 here is CASSFGAGGLYNEQFF. The CDR3 DNA follows: TGCGCCAGCAGCTTCGGGGCGGGGGGGCTTTACAATGAGCAGTTCTTC.

Note on this clone: In the same sample, other DNA sequences code for this CDR3. The rearrangement links TRBV28 to TRBJ1-5; 8 nucleotides agree with TRBD1. The CDR3 sequence is 13 residues long. J lost 6 bases, V lost 5 bases, and 3 bases had no gene match. CDR1 MDHEN and CDR2 SYDVKM come from the germline V gene. The CDR3 DNA follows: TGTGCCAGCAGTCCGGACAGGGTTCAGCCCCAGCATTTT. Its translation is CASSPDRVQPQHF. Drawing the rest from reference TRBV28 and TRBJ1-5, the complete variable domain is DVKVTQSSRYLVKRTGEKVFLECVQDMDHENMFWYRQDPGLGLRLIYFSYDVKMKEKGDIPEGYSVSREKKERFSLILESASTNQTSMYLCASSPDRVQPQHFGDGTRLSIL.

The V call is TRBV5-1, the J call TRBJ1-6; possibly TRBD1 for D (5 bases). The CDR3 contains 16 residues. Trimming shortened V by 3 bases and J by 0 bases, and 10 bases separated the two germline ends. CDR1 is SGHRS, CDR2 YFSETQ, per germline. Written as DNA, the CDR3 is TGCGCCAGCAGCTCTCGACAGAGCTCCTATAATTCACCCCTCCACTTT. Its translation is CASSSRQSSYNSPLHF.

The genes are TRBV3-1 (or the pseudogene TRBV3-2) and TRBJ2-2; the match to TRBD2 covers 15 bases. J was trimmed by 6 bases and V by 5 bases; bases with no gene match: 7. Germline V gives CDR1 LGHDT, CDR2 YNNKEL (reference sequence). The CDR3 spans 17 residues. This CDR3 is CASSRTSGRARAGELFF. In DNA, the CDR3 is TGTGCCAGCAGCAGGACTAGCGGGAGGGCGCGGGCCGGGGAGCTGTTTTTT.

The chain carries TRBV18 and TRBJ1-3; D might be TRBD1 (6 bases). The CDR3 is 15 amino acids. Germline CDR1 is KGHSH and CDR2 is LQKENI. Trimming removed 6 bases from V and 5 bases from J, with 17 bases in between. This CDR3 reads CASSPPGQSRNTIYF. CDR3 DNA: TGTGCCAGCTCCCCCCCGGGACAATCAAGAAACACCATATATTTT.

This chain uses TRBV7-6 with TRBJ2-7, with a tentative D call TRBD2 (5 bases). The CDR3 consists of 16 residues. Germline values: CDR1 SGHVS, CDR2 FNYEAQ. The V gene lost 3 bases and the J gene lost 0 bases, with 15 bases spanning the gap. CDR3 sequence reads: CASSLEGLRDSYEQYF. The CDR3 nucleotides read TGTGCCAGCAGCTTGGAAGGACTGCGAGACTCCTACGAGCAGTACTTC.

This clone was seen only once. V gene TRBV19 combines with J gene TRBJ1-5; TRBD1 agrees at 7 bases. The CDR3 is 15 residues long. V was clipped by 6 bases and J by 1 base; unmatched bases: 6. CDR1 LNHDA and CDR2 SQIVND come from the germline V gene (reference sequence). CDR3 region: CASSTQGESNQPQHF. In DNA, the CDR3 is TGTGCCAGTAGCACGCAGGGGGAGAGCAATCAGCCCCAGCATTTT.

This clone was found a few times. The chain couples TRBV5-1 to TRBJ1-1; the match to TRBD1 covers 10 bases. J gave up 7 bases and V 4 bases, and 7 bases lay outside the gene matches. The CDR3 has 14 residues. Germline CDR1 is SGHRS and CDR2 is YFSETQ. CDR3 sequence: CASSLGTGVLEAFF. CDR3 DNA sequence: TGCGCCAGCAGCCTGGGGACAGGGGTTCTTGAAGCTTTCTTT.

The rearrangement joins TRBV11-2 to TRBJ1-6; D gene unclear. Germline-derived CDR1 and CDR2 are SGHAT and FQNNGV. This CDR3 contains 14 residues. V was trimmed by 2 bases and J by 10 bases, leaving 12 bases between them. The CDR3: CASSLRPGYSPLHF. DNA of the CDR3: TGTGCCAGCAGCTTAAGGCCGGGATACTCACCCCTCCACTTT. Based on the CDR3 plus reference TRBV11-2 and TRBJ1-6, the full variable domain is EAGVAQSPRYKIIEKRQSVAFWCNPISGHATLYWYQQILGQGPKLLIQFQNNGVVDDSQLPKDRFSAERLKGVDSTLKIQPAKLEDSAVYLCASSLRPGYSPLHFGNGTRLTVT.

This sequence joins TRBV9 and TRBJ1-2, with a weak D call TRBD1 (5 bases). Germline V gene lookup returns CDR1 SGDLS and CDR2 YYNGEE. CDR3 length equals 14 residues. Trimming left V 0 bases short and J 6 bases short, with 12 bases between. The CDR3 region is CASSVDPGRDGYTF. CDR3 DNA sequence: TGTGCCAGCAGCGTAGATCCAGGGAGGGATGGCTACACCTTC.

In this sample, this clone turned up once. The chain has TRBV7-9 and TRBJ2-1, with D possibly being TRBD2 (7 bases). The CDR3 is made up of 16 amino acids. V shed 5 bases and J shed 4 bases, with 18 bases lying between them. CDR1 and CDR2 (germline): SEHNR, FQNEAQ (reference sequence). CDR3 coding DNA: TGTGCCAGCAGCCCATGGGGGGGCCTTGATTACAATGAGCAGTTCTTC. Its protein product is CASSPWGGLDYNEQFF.

This clone turned up a few times. The CDR3 DNA reads TGTGCCACCCTCCGGGCAGGGGGACACTACGAGCAGTACTTC. Its translation is CATLRAGGHYEQYF. This chain joins TRBV24-1 and TRBJ2-7, with 7 nucleotides matching TRBD1. V was clipped by 9 bases and J by 3 bases; unmatched bases: 10. The length of the CDR3 is 14 residues. Looked up from germline, CDR1 is KGHDR and CDR2 is SFDVKD.

The V and J genes are TRBV28 and TRBJ2-3, with D maybe TRBD1 (6 bases). CDR3 length: 17 amino acids. The V end was cut by 2 bases, the J end by 2 bases, with 17 bases between. In germline, CDR1 is MDHEN, CDR2 SYDVKM. CDR3 protein: CASSLDRQAGYTDTQYF. CDR3 nucleotides: TGTGCCAGCAGTTTAGATCGACAGGCGGGTTACACAGATACGCAGTATTTT.

The chain couples TRBV5-4 to TRBJ2-7; tentatively, D is TRBD1 (6 bases). This CDR3 region has 15 residues. V was pared by 4 bases and J by 2 bases, with 16 bases between. Germline CDR1 and CDR2: SGHNT and YYREEE (reference sequence). The CDR3 DNA reads TGTGCCAGCAGCCCGTTTCAACAGGGCACCTACGAGCAGTACTTC. Translated, it gives CASSPFQQGTYEQYF. The whole variable domain, remainder taken from reference TRBV5-4 and TRBJ2-7, is ETGVTQSPTHLIKTRGQQVTLRCSSQSGHNTVSWYQQALGQGPQFIFQYYREEENGRGNFPPRFSGLQFPNYSSELNVNALELDDSALYLCASSPFQQGTYEQYFGPGTRLTVT.

The genes are TRBV24-1 and TRBJ1-5; D perhaps matches TRBD1 (5 bases). Germline V gives CDR1 KGHDR, CDR2 SFDVKD. Trimming took 5 bases from V and 3 from J, leaving 10 bases between them. This CDR3 is built from 14 residues. CDR3 DNA: TGTGCCACCAGTGCCAGACAGTTCAATCAGCCCCAGCATTTT. This translates into CATSARQFNQPQHF.

V is TRBV30 and J is TRBJ1-5; no definite D call. From germline, CDR1 is GTSNPN and CDR2 SVGIG (reference sequence). The CDR3 extends over 14 amino acids. V was cut by 3 bases and J by 3 bases, with 12 bases left in between. The CDR3 nucleotides read TGTGCCTGGAGCTATGGAGGGAACAATCAGCCCCAGCATTTT. It is translated as CAWSYGGNNQPQHF.

This clone was recorded only once. This chain links TRBV7-9 with TRBJ2-1, with a weak D call TRBD2 (5 bases). The CDR3 has 15 residues. Germline V gene sequence: CDR1 SEHNR, CDR2 FQNEAQ (reference sequence). Trimming pared 0 bases from V and 6 bases from J, leaving 12 bases between. In DNA form, the CDR3 reads TGTGCCAGCAGCTTAGCGAAGCTAGCTTCCAATGAGCAGTTCTTC. Protein: CASSLAKLASNEQFF.

The rearrangement joins TRBV15 to TRBJ1-1; TRBD1 is a possible D gene (5 bases). With 3 bases removed from V and 1 base from J, the gap between germline ends came to 15 bases. Germline V gene lookup returns CDR1 LNHNV and CDR2 YYDKDF (reference sequence). The CDR3 consists of 16 residues. The CDR3 reads CATSRTPTDSNTEAFF. DNA for the CDR3: TGTGCCACCAGCAGGACTCCGACAGATTCGAACACTGAAGCTTTCTTT.

This clone showed up many times. The chain uses TRBV7-9 and TRBJ2-5, with 9 bases matching TRBD2. Germline values: CDR1 SEHNR, CDR2 FQNEAQ (reference sequence). This CDR3 is 15 amino acids long. V dropped 5 bases and J dropped 3; count of bases not matched to a gene: 7. The CDR3 region is CASSPRLAAEETQYF. In nucleotides, the CDR3 is TGTGCCAGCAGCCCCCGACTAGCGGCTGAAGAGACCCAGTACTTC.

This clone was seen more than once but under ten times. The V and J genes are TRBV5-8 and TRBJ1-6, with D possibly matching TRBD1 (6 bases). The V gene's germline CDR1 is SGHTS and CDR2 YDEGEE. CDR3 length: 16 amino acids. The V gene lost 4 bases and the J gene lost 7 bases, with 18 bases spanning the gap. CDR3 sequence reads: CASSLPRTVRNSPLHF. CDR3 DNA: TGTGCCAGCAGCCTACCTAGGACAGTGAGGAATTCACCCCTCCACTTT.

The gene calls are TRBV6-6 and TRBJ1-3; TRBD1 aligns across 7 bases. Germline V gene lookup returns CDR1 MNHNY and CDR2 SVGAGI (reference sequence). The junction had 3 bases not matched to a gene; V was cut back by 5 bases and J by 2 bases. The CDR3 covers 14 residues. CDR3 protein: CASSMGQTGNTIYF. CDR3 bases: TGTGCCAGCAGTATGGGACAGACTGGAAACACCATATATTTT.

The chain joins TRBV7-2 to TRBJ1-5; D gene ambiguous. The CDR3 extends over 13 amino acids. The germline V and J ends were trimmed by 5 bases and 2 bases, with 7 bases remaining between them. Germline CDR1 reads SGHTA; CDR2 reads FQGNSA. The CDR3 DNA follows: TGTGCCAGCAGCCGGGAGGGCAATCAGCCCCAGCATTTT. This sequence encodes CASSREGNQPQHF. The entire variable domain, with the rest obtained from reference TRBV7-2 and TRBJ1-5, is as follows: GAGVSQSPSNKVTEKGKDVELRCDPISGHTALYWYRQSLGQGLEFLIYFQGNSAPDKSGLPSDRFSAERTGGSVSTLTIQRTQQEDSAVYLCASSREGNQPQHFGDGTRLSIL.

Comment on this clone: The same CDR3 is also encoded by other DNA sequences in this sample. The chain couples TRBV27 to TRBJ2-2; 11 positions agree with TRBD2. Trimming cost V 8 bases and J 6 bases; bases outside gene matches: 11. Germline assignment: CDR1 MNHEY and CDR2 SMNVEV (reference sequence). The CDR3 is made up of 16 amino acids. CDR3 bases: TGTGCCAGCTCCCCCCGGACACTAGCGGGGGCCGGGGAGCTGTTTTTT. Translation: CASSPRTLAGAGELFF.

The chain uses TRBV6-5 and TRBJ2-7; TRBD2 matches 7 bases. This CDR3 has 13 residues. From germline, CDR1 is MNHEY and CDR2 SVGAGI. V was clipped by 6 bases and J by 6 bases; unmatched bases: 8. CDR3 loop: CASRLSSGGEQYF. CDR3 DNA: TGTGCCAGCAGATTATCTAGCGGAGGCGAGCAGTACTTC.

V usage is TRBV21-1 and J usage is TRBJ1-1; TRBD1 is taken as the D call from the table, unchecked against the DNA. TRBV21-1 constitutes a pseudogene. CDR3 length equals 17 residues. The CDR3 is CASSKTPRGLKNTEAFF. The CDR3, as DNA: TGTGCCAGCAGCAAGACACCCAGGGGGCTCAAGAACACTGAAGCTTTCTTT.

The gene calls are TRBV7-2 and TRBJ2-2; tentatively, D is TRBD1 (6 bases). CDR1 and CDR2 from the germline V gene are SGHTA and FQGNSA. The CDR3 extends over 13 amino acids. The V end was cut by 5 bases, the J end by 6 bases, with 10 bases between. CDR3 amino acids: CASSLTGSGELFF. CDR3 nucleotide sequence: TGTGCCAGCAGCCTCACAGGGTCCGGGGAGCTGTTTTTT.

This clone was detected a few times. The chain couples TRBV10-1 to TRBJ2-2; D might be TRBD1 (6 bases). Germline CDR1 and CDR2: WNHNN and SYGVQD (reference sequence). V dropped 9 bases and J dropped 6 bases, with 11 bases sitting between them. The CDR3 sequence is 12 residues long. The CDR3 region is CASSGAPGELFF. CDR3 DNA: TGCGCCAGTTCAGGGGCCCCCGGGGAGCTGTTTTTT.

The CDR3 sequence is CSAGQGGEQYF. Written as DNA, the CDR3 is TGCAGTGCTGGACAGGGAGGAGAGCAGTACTTC. The chain combines TRBV20-1 with TRBJ2-7, with TRBD1 matching over 8 bases. Looked up from germline, CDR1 is DFQATT and CDR2 is SNEGSKA (reference sequence). The CDR3 length is 11 residues. V shed 5 bases and J 7 bases; nucleotides not matched to a gene: 4.

V usage is TRBV28 and J usage is TRBJ2-7; TRBD2 matches at 8 bases. Germline assignment: CDR1 MDHEN and CDR2 SYDVKM. V gave up 2 bases and J gave up 0 bases; unmatched junction bases: 3. This CDR3 has 15 residues. The DNA for the CDR3 is TGTGCCAGCAGTTTACCAGGGACTAGCTCCTACGAGCAGTACTTC. This encodes CASSLPGTSSYEQYF. The entire variable domain, with the rest obtained from reference TRBV28 and TRBJ2-7, is as follows: DVKVTQSSRYLVKRTGEKVFLECVQDMDHENMFWYRQDPGLGLRLIYFSYDVKMKEKGDIPEGYSVSREKKERFSLILESASTNQTSMYLCASSLPGTSSYEQYFGPGTRLTVT.

The gene calls are TRBV3-1 (or the pseudogene TRBV3-2) and TRBJ1-6; D uncertain. There are 15 residues in the CDR3. V lost 2 bases, J lost 3 bases, and 8 bases lay in between. Looked up from germline, CDR1 is LGHDT and CDR2 is YNNKEL (reference sequence). CDR3 nucleotides: TGTGCCAGCAGCCAAAGTGGCAGCTATAATTCACCCCTCCACTTT. This codes for CASSQSGSYNSPLHF.